This TCR beta chain was captured by sequencing in a study of T cells in localized non-small cell lung cancer. Findings and limits, study-wide: In adjacent lung appeared a median 57 of the top 100 tumor clones.

Method: immunoSEQ multiplex PCR; TCRdb's copy keeps in-frame clones and lacks some. In the table there are 20,000 to 30,000 clones, approximately 90% of which are singletons. To note about this clone: Its cognate antigen is unknown.

V shed 4 bases and J 1 base; nucleotides not matched to a gene: 5. Germline V CDR1 and CDR2: LNHDA, SQIVND (reference sequence). CDR3 length: 16 residues. This chain links TRBV19 with TRBJ2-1; 9 bases are a match to TRBD1. This sequence originates from a woman aged 35 to 70 with stage I lung adenocarcinoma. Here the sequenced sample was peripheral blood, taken before any cancer treatment. This CDR3 is CASSRQGEISYNEQFF. The CDR3 region has the DNA TGTGCCAGTAGTAGACAGGGGGAAATTTCCTACAATGAGCAGTTCTTC.